Described below is a single T cell receptor (beta chain) sequence and its context. The method was immunoSEQ multiplex PCR; TCRdb's version includes in-frame clones alone and lacks a portion of them. The sample includes roughly 25,000 clones, just under 80% of them seen just once. The data were obtained in a study of preoperative IRX-2 immunotherapy in early breast cancer. The treatment: preoperative locoregional IRX-2 cytokine immunotherapy. This phase Ib study tested locoregional IRX-2 cytokine immunotherapy given before surgery. J was trimmed by 3 bases and V by 5 bases; bases with no gene match: 8. Looked up from germline, CDR1 is MNHGY and CDR2 is SAAAGT. The CDR3 consists of 16 residues.

The chain joins TRBV6-8 to TRBJ2-7; 12 bases fit TRBD2. The receptor was isolated from a human donor with breast cancer. Specimen: lymph node tissue, collected before IRX-2 immunotherapy. The CDR3 DNA follows: TGTGCCAGCAGTGAGAGCCTAGCGGGGGGGCTCTACGAGCAGTACTTC. Translation: CASSESLAGGLYEQYF.